This note documents a single TCR delta chain sequence. These data are taken from a study of gamma-delta T cells after stem cell transplantation. TCRdb fed the RT-PCR reads into CATT to redo clone calling. Of around 2,600 delta-chain clones in the sample, 20% to 25% are singletons; the top ten hold roughly 29%. Sequencing input: gamma-delta T cells. The source is a human donor. It is not recorded whose cells these are; they may come from a transplant donor.

The CDR3 coding sequence is TGTGCTCTTGGGGAACCCCGTCCCTACCTGGGGGACCGGTACACCGATAAACTCATCTTT. This sequence encodes CALGEPRPYLGDRYTDKLIF. The chain employs TRDV1 and TRDJ1, with 8 bases matching TRDD3. J lost 0 bases, V lost 1 base, and 16 bases had no gene match. The length of the CDR3 is 20 residues. The germline V gene has CDR1 TSWWSYY and CDR2 QGS.